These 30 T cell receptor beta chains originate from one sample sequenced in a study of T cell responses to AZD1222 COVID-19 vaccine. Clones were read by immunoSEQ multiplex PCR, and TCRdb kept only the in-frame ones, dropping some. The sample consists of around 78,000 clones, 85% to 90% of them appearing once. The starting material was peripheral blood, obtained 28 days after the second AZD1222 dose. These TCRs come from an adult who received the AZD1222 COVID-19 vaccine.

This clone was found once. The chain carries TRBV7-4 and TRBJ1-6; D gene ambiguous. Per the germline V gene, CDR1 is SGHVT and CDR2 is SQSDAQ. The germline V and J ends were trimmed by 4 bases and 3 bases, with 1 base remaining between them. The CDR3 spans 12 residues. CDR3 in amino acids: CASSYYNSPLHF. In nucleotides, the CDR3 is TGTGCCAGCAGCTACTATAATTCACCCCTCCACTTT.

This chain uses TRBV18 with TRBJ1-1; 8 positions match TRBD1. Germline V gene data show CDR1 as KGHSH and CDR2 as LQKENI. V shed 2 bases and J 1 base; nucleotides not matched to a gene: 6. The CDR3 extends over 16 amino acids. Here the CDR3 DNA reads TGTGCCAGCTCACCATTACTGGGACAGGAGAACACTGAAGCTTTCTTT. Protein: CASSPLLGQENTEAFF.

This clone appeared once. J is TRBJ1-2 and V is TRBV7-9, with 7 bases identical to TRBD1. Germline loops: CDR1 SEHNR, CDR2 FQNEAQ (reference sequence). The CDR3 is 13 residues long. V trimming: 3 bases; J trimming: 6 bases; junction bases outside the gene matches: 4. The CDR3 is CASSFDGTDGYTF. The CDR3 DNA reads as TGTGCCAGCAGCTTCGATGGGACAGATGGCTACACCTTC.

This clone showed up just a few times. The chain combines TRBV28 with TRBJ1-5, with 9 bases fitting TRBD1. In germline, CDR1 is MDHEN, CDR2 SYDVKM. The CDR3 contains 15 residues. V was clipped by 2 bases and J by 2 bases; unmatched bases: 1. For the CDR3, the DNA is TGTGCCAGCAGTTTAAGGACAGGGGGCAATCAGCCCCAGCATTTT. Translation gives CASSLRTGGNQPQHF.

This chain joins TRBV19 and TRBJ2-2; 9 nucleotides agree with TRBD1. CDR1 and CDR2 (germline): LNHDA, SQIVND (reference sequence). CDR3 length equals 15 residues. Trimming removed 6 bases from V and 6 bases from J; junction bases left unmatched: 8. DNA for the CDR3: TGTGCCAGTAGCACAGACAGGGGGAGGTCCGGGGAGCTGTTTTTT. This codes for CASSTDRGRSGELFF.

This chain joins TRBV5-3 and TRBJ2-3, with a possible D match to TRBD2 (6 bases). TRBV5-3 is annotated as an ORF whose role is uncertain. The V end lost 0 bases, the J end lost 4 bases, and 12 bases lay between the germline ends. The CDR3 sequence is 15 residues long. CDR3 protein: CARSLVRDLADTQYF. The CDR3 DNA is TGTGCCAGAAGCTTGGTCCGGGACTTAGCAGATACGCAGTATTTT.

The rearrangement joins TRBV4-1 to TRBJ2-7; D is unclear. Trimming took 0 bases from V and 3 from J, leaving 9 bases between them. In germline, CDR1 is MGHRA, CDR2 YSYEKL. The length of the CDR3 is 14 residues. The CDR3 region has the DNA TGCGCCAGCAGCCAAGAAGGTCCTTACTACGAGCAGTACTTC. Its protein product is CASSQEGPYYEQYF.

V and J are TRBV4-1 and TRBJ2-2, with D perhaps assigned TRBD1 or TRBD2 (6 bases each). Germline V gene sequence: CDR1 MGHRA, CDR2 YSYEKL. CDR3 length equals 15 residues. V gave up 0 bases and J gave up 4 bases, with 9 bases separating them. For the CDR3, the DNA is TGCGCCAGCAGCCAAGACGGGGGCCTCACCGGGGAGCTGTTTTTT. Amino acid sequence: CASSQDGGLTGELFF.

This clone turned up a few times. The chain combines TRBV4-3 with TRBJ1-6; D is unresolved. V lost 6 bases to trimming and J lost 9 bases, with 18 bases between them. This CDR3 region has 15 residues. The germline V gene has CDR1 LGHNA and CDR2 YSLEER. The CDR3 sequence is CASSPSSLGSSPLHF. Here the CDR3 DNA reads TGCGCCAGCAGTCCAAGCTCTCTAGGAAGTTCACCCCTCCACTTT.

The DNA for the CDR3 is TGTGCCAGCAGTTCGGGGGGGGACCGGTATACGCAGTATTTT. Translating gives CASSSGGDRYTQYF. This sequence joins TRBV6-5 and TRBJ2-3, with 8 bases aligning to TRBD2. The V gene's germline CDR1 is MNHEY and CDR2 SVGAGI. This CDR3 is 14 amino acids long. After removal of 4 bases from V and 7 bases from J, the junction contained 7 bases not matched to a gene.

The CDR3 sequence: CASSLGLITWQALNTEAFF. As DNA, the CDR3 is TGTGCCAGCAGTTTAGGGTTGATAACCTGGCAGGCGCTTAACACTGAAGCTTTCTTT. The chain joins TRBV27 to TRBJ1-1; unclear D gene. Per germline, CDR1 MNHEY and CDR2 SMNVEV (reference sequence). The CDR3 is made up of 19 amino acids. Trimming removed 2 bases at V and 2 bases at J, with 24 bases between.

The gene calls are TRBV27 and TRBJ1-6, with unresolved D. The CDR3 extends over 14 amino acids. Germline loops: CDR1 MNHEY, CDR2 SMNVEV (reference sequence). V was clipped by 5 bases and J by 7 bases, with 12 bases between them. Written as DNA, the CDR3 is TGTGCCAGCAGTCCCGGCTCGACCAATTCACCCCTCCACTTT. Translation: CASSPGSTNSPLHF.

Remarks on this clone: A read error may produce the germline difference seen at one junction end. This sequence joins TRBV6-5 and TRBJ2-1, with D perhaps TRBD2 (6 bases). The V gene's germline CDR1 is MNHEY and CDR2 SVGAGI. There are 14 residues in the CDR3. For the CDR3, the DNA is TGTGCCATTTCGCCCCGGGACTTACCCAATCAGCAGTTCTTC. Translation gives CAISPRDLPNQQFF.

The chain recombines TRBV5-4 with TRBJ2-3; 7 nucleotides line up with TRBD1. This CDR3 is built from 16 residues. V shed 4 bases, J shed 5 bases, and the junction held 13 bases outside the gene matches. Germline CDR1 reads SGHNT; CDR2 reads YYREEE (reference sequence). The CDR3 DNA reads TGTGCCAGCAGCCGCGAGGGGGCCGTGTTCGAAGATACGCAGTATTTT. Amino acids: CASSREGAVFEDTQYF.

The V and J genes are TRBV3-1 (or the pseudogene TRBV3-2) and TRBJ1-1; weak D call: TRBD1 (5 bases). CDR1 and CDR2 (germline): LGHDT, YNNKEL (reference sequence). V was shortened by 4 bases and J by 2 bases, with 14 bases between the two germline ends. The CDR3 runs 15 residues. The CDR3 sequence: CASSLDSLRNTEAFF. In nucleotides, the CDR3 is TGTGCCAGCAGCCTAGACAGTTTACGAAACACTGAAGCTTTCTTT.

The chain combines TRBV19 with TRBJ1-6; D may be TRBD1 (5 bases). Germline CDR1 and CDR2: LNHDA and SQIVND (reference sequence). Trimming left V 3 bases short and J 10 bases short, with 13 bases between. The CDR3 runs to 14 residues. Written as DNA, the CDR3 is TGTGCCAGTAGTATTGTCAGGGTCGGCTCACCCCTCCACTTT. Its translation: CASSIVRVGSPLHF.

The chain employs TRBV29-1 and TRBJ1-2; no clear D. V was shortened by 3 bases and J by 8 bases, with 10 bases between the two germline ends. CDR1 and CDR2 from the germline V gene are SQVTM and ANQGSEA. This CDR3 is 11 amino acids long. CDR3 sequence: CSVERPGGYTF. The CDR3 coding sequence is TGCAGCGTTGAGCGGCCGGGGGGCTACACCTTC. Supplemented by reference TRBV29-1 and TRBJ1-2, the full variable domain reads SAVISQKPSRDICQRGTSLTIQCQVDSQVTMMFWYRQQPGQSLTLIATANQGSEATYESGFVIDKFPISRPNLTFSTLTVSNMSPEDSSIYLCSVERPGGYTFGSGTRLTVV.

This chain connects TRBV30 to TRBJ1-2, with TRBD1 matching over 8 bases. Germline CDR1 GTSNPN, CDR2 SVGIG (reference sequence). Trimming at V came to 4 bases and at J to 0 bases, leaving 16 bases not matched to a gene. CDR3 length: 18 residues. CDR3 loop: CAWNPVGTGRSSNYGYTF. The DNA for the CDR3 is TGTGCCTGGAACCCAGTGGGGACAGGCCGCTCCTCTAACTATGGCTACACCTTC.

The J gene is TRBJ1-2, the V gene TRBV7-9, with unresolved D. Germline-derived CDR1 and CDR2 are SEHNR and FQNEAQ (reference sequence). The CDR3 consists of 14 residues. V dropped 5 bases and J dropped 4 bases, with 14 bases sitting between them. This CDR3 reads CASSVQWAGYGYTF. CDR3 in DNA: TGTGCCAGCAGCGTGCAATGGGCGGGCTATGGCTACACCTTC.

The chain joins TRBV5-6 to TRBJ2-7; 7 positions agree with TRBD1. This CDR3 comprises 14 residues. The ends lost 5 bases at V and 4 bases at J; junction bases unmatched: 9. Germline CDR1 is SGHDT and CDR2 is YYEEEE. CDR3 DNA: TGTGCCAGCAGGGCTAAGGGGGCGCGATACGAGCAGTACTTC. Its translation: CASRAKGARYEQYF.

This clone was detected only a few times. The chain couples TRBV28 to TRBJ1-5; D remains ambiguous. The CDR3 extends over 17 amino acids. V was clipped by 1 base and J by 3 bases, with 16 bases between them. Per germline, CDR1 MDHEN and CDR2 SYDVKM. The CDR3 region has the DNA TGTGCCAGCAGTTTATCGGCAGGTACCCGACCCAATCAGCCCCAGCATTTT. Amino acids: CASSLSAGTRPNQPQHF.

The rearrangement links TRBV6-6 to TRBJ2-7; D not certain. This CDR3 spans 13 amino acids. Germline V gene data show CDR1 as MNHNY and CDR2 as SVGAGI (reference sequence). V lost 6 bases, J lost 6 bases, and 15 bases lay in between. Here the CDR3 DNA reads TGTGCCAGCAGAATCGGCGAAAATCTCGAGCAGTACTTC. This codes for CASRIGENLEQYF.

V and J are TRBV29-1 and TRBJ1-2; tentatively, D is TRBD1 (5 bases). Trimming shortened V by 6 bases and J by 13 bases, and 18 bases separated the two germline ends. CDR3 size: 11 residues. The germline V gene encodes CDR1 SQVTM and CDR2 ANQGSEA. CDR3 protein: CSVKSQGSVTF. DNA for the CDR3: TGCAGCGTAAAGTCCCAGGGTAGTGTCACCTTC.

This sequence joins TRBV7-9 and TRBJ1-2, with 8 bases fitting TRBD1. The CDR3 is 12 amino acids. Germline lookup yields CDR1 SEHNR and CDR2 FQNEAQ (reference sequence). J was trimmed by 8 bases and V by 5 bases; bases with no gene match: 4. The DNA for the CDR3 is TGTGCCAGCAGCCTGACAGGGGACGGCTACACCTTC. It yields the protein CASSLTGDGYTF.

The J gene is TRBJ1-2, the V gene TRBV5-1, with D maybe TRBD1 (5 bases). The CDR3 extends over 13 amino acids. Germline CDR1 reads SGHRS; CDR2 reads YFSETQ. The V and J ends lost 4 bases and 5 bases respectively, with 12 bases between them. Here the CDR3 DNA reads TGCGCCAGCAGCCCACAGGCGTCTTATGGCTACACCTTC. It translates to CASSPQASYGYTF.

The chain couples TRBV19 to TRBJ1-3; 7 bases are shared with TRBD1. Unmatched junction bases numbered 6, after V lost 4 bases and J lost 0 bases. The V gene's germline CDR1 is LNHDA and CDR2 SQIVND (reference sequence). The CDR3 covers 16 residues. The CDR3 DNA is TGTGCCAGTAGTACCGGACAGGTCTTCTCTGGAAACACCATATATTTT. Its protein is CASSTGQVFSGNTIYF.

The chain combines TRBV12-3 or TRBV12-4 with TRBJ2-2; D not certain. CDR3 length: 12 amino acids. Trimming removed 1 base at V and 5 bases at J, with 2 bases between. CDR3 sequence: CASSLGTGELFF. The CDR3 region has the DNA TGTGCCAGCAGTTTAGGGACCGGGGAGCTGTTTTTT.

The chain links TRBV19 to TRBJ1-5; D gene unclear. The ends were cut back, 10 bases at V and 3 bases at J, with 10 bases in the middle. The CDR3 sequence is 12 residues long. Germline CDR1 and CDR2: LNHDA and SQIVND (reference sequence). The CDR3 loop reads CATSGNNQPQHF. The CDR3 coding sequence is TGTGCCACTTCCGGGAACAATCAGCCCCAGCATTTT.

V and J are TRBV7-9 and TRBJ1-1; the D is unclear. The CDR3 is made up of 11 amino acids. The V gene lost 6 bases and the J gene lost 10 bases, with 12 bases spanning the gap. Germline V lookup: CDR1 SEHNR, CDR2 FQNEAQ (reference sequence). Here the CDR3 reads CASRSINLAFF. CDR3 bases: TGTGCCAGCAGATCCATTAATTTAGCTTTCTTT. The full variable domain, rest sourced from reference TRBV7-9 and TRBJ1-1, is DTGVSQNPRHKITKRGQNVTFRCDPISEHNRLYWYRQTLGQGPEFLTYFQNEAQLEKSRLLSDRFSAERPKGSFSTLEIQRTEQGDSAMYLCASRSINLAFFGQGTRLTVV.

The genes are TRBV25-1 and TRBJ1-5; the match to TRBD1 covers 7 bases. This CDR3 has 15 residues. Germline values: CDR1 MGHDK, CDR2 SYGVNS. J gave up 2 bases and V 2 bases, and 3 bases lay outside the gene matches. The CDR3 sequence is CASSEQGGGNQPQHF. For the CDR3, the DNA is TGTGCCAGCAGTGAACAAGGGGGCGGCAATCAGCCCCAGCATTTT.